This TCR beta chain appears in the sequencing data of a study of blood T cells in healthy people across ages (dated by TCRdb to between 2014 and 2017). Notes on the research overall: In model experiments, template switching captured roughly one uniquely barcoded TCR beta cDNA molecule for every two T cells. The study measured age-related changes in TCR beta repertoire diversity using deep sequencing normalized with unique cDNA molecular identifiers. The donors were divided into four age groups: young (average approximately 17 years), middle-aged (almost 40), aged (roughly 60) and long-lived (around 87). Donors of different ages were randomly distributed across sequencing lanes to avoid experimental bias. Two additional independent replicas of 1 million unique cDNA reads from the same blood draw were analyzed for two donors (one aged 18 to 30 and one aged 80 or older). General study outcomes and caveats: Estimates of total diversity from one million sequenced T cells were regarded as lower bounds and underestimates. Donor CMV infection status was unknown, potentially confounding age-related changes in expanded clonotypes. Observed TCR beta diversity correlated strongly with the percentage of naive T cells measured by flow cytometry. Conclusive comparison of naive and antigen-experienced compartments was prevented by the profiling of bulk unsorted PBMCs. Observed TCR beta diversity per million T cells fell roughly linearly with age, and a significant reduction was already apparent by age around 39. Compared with the aged group, more naive CD4+ T cells, fewer expanded clones and increased TCR diversity were shown by the long-lived group, suggesting age selection.

Trimming at the junction amounts to 5 bases on V and 5 bases on J, and the germline ends lie 9 bases apart. The CDR3 spans 12 residues, from the cysteine through the phenylalanine. Only the CDR3 DNA is retained, 36 bases long and in frame from the first base. The germline V gene sets CDR1 to WSHSY and CDR2 to SAAADI. To note about this clonotype: The specificity of this receptor is unknown. The sample holds no much larger clone one base away, and base qualities are not on file.

The library was generated by 5' RACE. This sample was sequenced with an Illumina HiSeq 2500. A second roughly 7 to 12 cycle PCR used a sample-barcoded 5' primer and a J-beta primer mix. Each TCR beta cDNA molecule received a unique molecular identifier from a template-switch 5' adaptor carrying 12 random nucleotides. At least 2.5 million CDR3-containing paired-end reads were obtained from each sample. The Mint cDNA synthesis kit, primed by a TRBC-specific oligonucleotide, was used to synthesize first-strand cDNA from all RNA. Following uracil-DNA glycosylase treatment, all cDNA underwent a first 18-cycle PCR with the universal primers M1SS and BC2_uni_R. In the paper's pipeline: For normalization, 1 million high-quality reads, each with a distinct molecular identifier, were randomly selected from each sample. Instead of being binned into consensus sequences, reads that shared molecular identifiers were thrown out. CDR3 identification, clonotype clustering and error correction used MiTCR with a Q25 quality threshold and the strictest error-elimination algorithm. A nonparametric unseen species model using Euler transformation provided a lower-bound estimate of total TCR beta diversity. The public sequencing data were trimmed at Q25 with fastp and processed into clonotypes with MiXCR by TCRdb, which kept only in-frame beta chains. Each entry is one CDR3 protein sequence, shown with its most common DNA and genes. In this record, the V and J calls reflect TCRdb's handling and not the investigators' own analysis. This sample has 1,300,000 or so distinct CDR3 sequences in its table, and approximately 59% of those were observed once. About 6.7% of the sample is held by the ten biggest clonotypes.

The donors were around 39 Caucasian individuals from Russia, aged 6 to 90 years, who were systemically healthy. Ten milliliters of peripheral blood were drawn from each donor into EDTA-treated Vacutainer tubes. Ficoll-Paque density-gradient centrifugation was used to isolate PBMCs, with at least 6 million per sample. Trizol reagent was used to extract total RNA from PBMCs, with at least 5.5 micrograms per sample. The percentages of naive CD45RAhigh/CD27high T cells were determined by flow cytometry on a PBMC aliquot from every donor. The rearranged segments are TRBV10-2 and TRBJ1-1, with the D gene call left open. The material sequenced was blood. This receptor was identified in a young man in good health. The sequence in DNA is TGCGCCAGCAGTATACTGAGGACTGAAGCTTTCTTT. Its protein reads: CASSILRTEAFF.